A selection of T cell receptor beta chains follows, all from one sample in a study of blood T cell repertoires in COVID-19. Using immunoSEQ multiplex PCR, the repertoire was profiled, and TCRdb retains in-frame clones only, with some absent. The sample has about 90,000 clones, roughly 83% seen once; the top ten hold approximately 34%. The material sequenced was peripheral blood. These receptors originate from a woman over 75 with active or convalescent COVID-19. Each CDR3 is given with its conserved first and last residue. A D gene is named only where the DNA matches it firmly. Clone size is stated in some rows and not others, as once, few, many or a class when expanded.

v_gene,d_gene,abundance,j_gene,CDR3aa,CDR3nt
TRBV29-1,-,once,TRBJ1-1,CSVTTGGYTEAFF,TGCAGCGTTACCACGGGAGGGTATACTGAAGCTTTCTTT
TRBV11-2,TRBD1,-,TRBJ2-2,CASSLQGATGELFF,TGTGCCAGCAGTCTACAGGGGGCCACCGGGGAGCTGTTTTTT
TRBV7-8,TRBD1,-,TRBJ1-1,CASIHHLQGRGSEAFF,TGTGCCAGCATCCATCACCTACAGGGGCGCGGGTCTGAAGCTTTCTTT
TRBV27,-,-,TRBJ2-1,CASSLSSVTYNEQFF,TGTGCCAGCAGTTTATCTTCTGTAACCTACAATGAGCAGTTCTTC
TRBV6-2/TRBV6-3,-,-,TRBJ2-1,CASSRERNEQFF,TGTGCCAGCAGTCGAGAGCGCAATGAGCAGTTCTTC
TRBV3-1/TRBV3-2,TRBD2,-,TRBJ2-7,CASSQELLAGRYEQYF,TGTGCCAGCAGCCAAGAATTACTAGCGGGACGTTACGAGCAGTACTTC
TRBV6-5,TRBD2,-,TRBJ2-7,CASTSTGGEQYF,TGTGCCAGCACCTCGACGGGGGGGGAGCAGTACTTC
TRBV6-1,-,-,TRBJ2-5,CASSLEGLGETQYF,TGTGCCAGCAGTTTGGAGGGCCTAGGGGAGACCCAGTACTTC
TRBV7-3,-,once,TRBJ1-1,CASSLSSNTEAFF,TGTGCCAGCAGCTTATCCTCGAACACTGAAGCTTTCTTT
TRBV3-1/TRBV3-2,-,-,TRBJ2-1,CASSQVGYEQFF,TGTGCCAGCAGCCAAGTGGGCTATGAGCAGTTCTTC
TRBV5-1,-,-,TRBJ2-7,CASSLAGEQYF,TGCGCCAGCAGCTTGGCCGGCGAGCAGTACTTC
TRBV6-5,TRBD1,-,TRBJ1-2,CASSYVNRGGYGYTF,TGTGCCAGCAGTTACGTTAACAGGGGGGGCTATGGCTACACCTTC
TRBV14,-,-,TRBJ1-2,CASSQVGGGLRGYTF,TGTGCCAGCAGCCAAGTGGGCGGGGGTTTACGTGGCTACACCTTC
TRBV28,-,-,TRBJ1-2,CASSLGGFGYTF,TGTGCCAGCAGTTTGGGGGGGTTTGGCTACACCTTC
TRBV6-2/TRBV6-3,-,-,TRBJ2-7,CASSLPGFSYEQYF,TGTGCCAGCAGTTTGCCGGGATTCTCCTACGAGCAGTACTTC
TRBV5-1,TRBD1,-,TRBJ2-3,CASSLGDRAIDTQYF,TGCGCCAGCAGCTTGGGGGACAGGGCAATAGATACGCAGTATTTT
TRBV28,TRBD1,-,TRBJ2-1,CASSVIPGTDSYNEQFF,TGTGCCAGCAGTGTGATACCCGGGACAGACTCCTACAATGAGCAGTTCTTC
TRBV6-2/TRBV6-3,-,-,TRBJ1-4,CASTPLGAHNEKLFF,TGTGCCAGCACCCCTTTGGGGGCACATAATGAAAAACTGTTTTTT
TRBV19,-,-,TRBJ1-2,CASSIPQVFYGYTF,TGTGCCAGTAGTATACCACAGGTATTCTATGGCTACACCTTC
TRBV28,-,-,TRBJ1-2,CASSFQGTGDYGYTF,TGTGCCAGCAGTTTTCAGGGAACGGGAGATTATGGCTACACCTTC
TRBV28,-,-,TRBJ2-7,CASRTVGRGLTYEQYF,TGTGCCAGCAGGACCGTGGGGAGAGGCCTCACCTACGAGCAGTACTTC
TRBV28,-,-,TRBJ1-3,CASSDPGTLDF,TGTGCCAGCAGTGACCCAGGAACCCTGGATTTT
TRBV15,TRBD2,-,TRBJ2-1,CATRVRLAGDNEQFF,TGTGCCACCAGGGTGAGACTAGCCGGAGACAATGAGCAGTTCTTC
TRBV6-6,TRBD2,-,TRBJ2-1,CASRPGTSGIYEQFF,TGTGCCAGCAGGCCCGGGACTAGCGGGATCTATGAGCAGTTCTTC
TRBV6-5,-,-,TRBJ1-4,CASSSDRLGEKLFF,TGTGCCAGCAGTTCGGACAGACTGGGAGAAAAACTGTTTTTT
TRBV27,TRBD2,-,TRBJ2-3,CASSPGTSGRNTQYF,TGTGCCAGCAGTCCCGGGACTAGCGGGAGGAATACGCAGTATTTT
TRBV9,-,-,TRBJ2-1,CASSVDPNGSVQFF,TGTGCCAGCAGCGTCGACCCTAACGGGAGCGTTCAGTTCTTC
TRBV10-3,TRBD2,-,TRBJ2-1,CATEPTSGGHNEQFF,TGTGCCACCGAACCTACTAGCGGGGGCCACAATGAGCAGTTCTTC
TRBV27,TRBD2,-,TRBJ2-3,CASSLYRTSGDSTDTQYF,TGTGCCAGCAGTTTATACAGGACTAGCGGAGATAGCACAGATACGCAGTATTTT
TRBV28,-,-,TRBJ1-5,CASSTLNSNQPQHF,TGTGCCAGCAGCACATTGAATAGCAATCAGCCCCAGCATTTT
TRBV15,-,-,TRBJ1-1,CATSRDRGVGAFF,TGTGCCACCAGCAGAGATCGCGGGGTAGGGGCTTTCTTT
TRBV27,-,once,TRBJ1-1,CASSASGTWDTEAFF,TGTGCCAGCAGTGCTTCCGGGACTTGGGACACTGAAGCTTTCTTT
TRBV5-1,-,-,TRBJ2-5,CASSFLLGTEGTQYF,TGCGCCAGCAGCTTCCTGTTAGGTACCGAGGGGACCCAGTACTTC
TRBV4-3,-,-,TRBJ1-1,CASSQDRWRPEAFF,TGCGCCAGCAGCCAAGATAGGTGGAGGCCTGAAGCTTTCTTT
TRBV7-2,-,-,TRBJ1-2,CASSKGLEGSGYTF,TGTGCCAGCAGCAAGGGATTGGAGGGGTCCGGCTACACCTTC
TRBV18,-,-,TRBJ1-1,CASSLGHNTEAFF,TGTGCCAGCTCACTGGGACATAACACTGAAGCTTTCTTT
TRBV18,-,once,TRBJ1-5,CASSNQGASNQPQHF,TGTGCCAGCTCTAACCAAGGGGCTAGCAATCAGCCCCAGCATTTT
TRBV21-1,-,-,TRBJ1-1,CASSKKKLGEDRVNTEAFF,TGTGCCAGCAGCAAAAAGAAATTGGGTGAAGACAGGGTGAACACTGAAGCTTTCTTT
TRBV19,-,-,TRBJ2-3,CASSIPGADTQYF,TGTGCCAGTAGTATCCCGGGGGCAGATACGCAGTATTTT
TRBV21-1,-,-,TRBJ2-5,CASSAWDRGGETQYF,TGTGCCAGCAGCGCTTGGGACAGGGGCGGGGAGACCCAGTACTTC
TRBV6-5,TRBD1,-,TRBJ2-1,CASSSRDRARGNEQFF,TGTGCCAGCAGTTCCCGGGACAGGGCTAGGGGGAATGAGCAGTTCTTC
TRBV15,-,-,TRBJ1-2,CATSRDRGLSGYTF,TGTGCCACCAGCAGAGATCGGGGATTAAGCGGCTACACCTTC
TRBV15,TRBD2,-,TRBJ2-1,CATSREPAGGPNEQFF,TGTGCCACCAGCAGAGAACCAGCGGGGGGGCCCAATGAGCAGTTCTTC
TRBV6-1,-,-,TRBJ1-5,CASSEQINQPQHF,TGTGCCAGCAGTGAACAGATCAATCAGCCCCAGCATTTT
TRBV11-2,-,-,TRBJ2-5,CASSLAQGQETQYF,TGTGCCAGCAGCTTAGCTCAGGGACAAGAGACCCAGTACTTC
TRBV5-3,TRBD2,-,TRBJ2-1,CARSLGRGGYNEQFF,TGTGCCAGAAGCTTGGGGCGGGGGGGCTACAATGAGCAGTTCTTC
TRBV4-2,TRBD1,-,TRBJ1-5,CASSQGTGQGQPQHF,TGTGCCAGCAGCCAAGGGACGGGACAGGGTCAGCCCCAGCATTTT
TRBV27,-,-,TRBJ2-6,CASGRQRGGTGANVLTF,TGTGCCAGCGGCCGGCAGAGGGGGGGAACTGGGGCCAACGTCCTGACTTTC
TRBV18,TRBD1,-,TRBJ1-6,CASSRGRGQTLHF,TGTGCCAGCTCACGAGGCAGGGGGCAGACCCTCCACTTT
TRBV10-2,-,-,TRBJ2-5,CASSVQSQETQYF,TGCGCCAGCAGTGTACAGTCCCAAGAGACCCAGTACTTC
TRBV6-6,-,-,TRBJ2-3,CASMLQSPTDTQYF,TGTGCCAGCATGTTACAGAGTCCCACAGATACGCAGTATTTT
TRBV4-1,-,-,TRBJ1-3,CASSQRQNSGNTIYF,TGCGCCAGCAGCCAGAGACAGAACTCTGGAAACACCATATATTTT